This T cell receptor (beta chain) was recovered during a study of monozygotic twins with cystic fibrosis. Study-level results: The repertoire was suggested to be naive-dominated, clonality median about 0.01.

This clone was detected once. Its antigen is not identified. V gave up 3 bases and J gave up 6 bases, with 15 bases separating them. The CDR3 is 15 residues long. From germline, CDR1 is SGHNT and CDR2 YYREEE (reference sequence). Generated by immunoSEQ multiplex PCR, the TCRdb table keeps only in-frame clones and is missing some. The profile shows about 32,000 clones, about 92% of them singletons. The chain recombines TRBV5-4 with TRBJ1-4; D remains ambiguous. The receptor was derived from a girl aged 2 to 10 with cystic fibrosis. The specimen was blood. In DNA form, the CDR3 reads TGTGCCAGCAGCTGGTCCCGGAGTACTGATGAAAAACTGTTTTTT. It specifies CASSWSRSTDEKLFF. The variable domain in full, with the rest retrieved from reference TRBV5-4 and TRBJ1-4, is ETGVTQSPTHLIKTRGQQVTLRCSSQSGHNTVSWYQQALGQGPQFIFQYYREEENGRGNFPPRFSGLQFPNYSSELNVNALELDDSALYLCASSWSRSTDEKLFFGSGTQLSVL.